Here is one T cell receptor (beta chain) with its context. Per the authors' pipeline: Estimation of nucleated cell counts relied on the amplification of reference gene primers. The repertoire was sequenced with immunoSEQ multiplex PCR; TCRdb's copy has only in-frame clones and lacks some. The DNA gave D and trimming, while V, J and clone size come from that table. The sample has roughly 100,000 clones, 85% seen once. This specimen comes from a study of blood T cell repertoires in COVID-19. Turning to the study itself: The samples span acute and convalescent COVID-19 from the United States, Italy and Spain.

Looked up from germline, CDR1 is MNHEY and CDR2 is SVGAGI. This CDR3 is 15 amino acids long. The V gene lost 6 bases and the J gene lost 2 bases, with 16 bases spanning the gap. The clonotype was recovered from a woman in her 70s with active or convalescent COVID-19. This chain uses TRBV6-5 with TRBJ1-1; perhaps TRBD1 as D (5 bases). The material sequenced was peripheral blood. The CDR3 reads CASSLLGRDNTEAFF. CDR3 bases: TGTGCCAGCAGCCTTCTTGGGAGGGACAACACTGAAGCTTTCTTT.